The 24 T cell receptor beta chains below were found in one sample sequenced in a study of blood T cell repertoires in COVID-19. Generated by immunoSEQ multiplex PCR, the TCRdb table keeps only in-frame clones and is missing some. The profile shows over 200,000 clones, about 89% of them singletons. The material sequenced was peripheral blood. These receptors were collected from a woman in her forties with acute or convalescent COVID-19.

The chain has TRBV6-5 and TRBJ1-1; D uncertain. The germline CDR1 and CDR2 sequences are MNHEY and SVGAGI. The CDR3 loop spans 15 amino acids. V lost 0 bases and J lost 4, with 12 bases in between. CDR3 sequence (DNA): TGTGCCAGCAGTTACTCGAGCGGCCGGCTCACTGAAGCTTTCTTT. Translation: CASSYSSGRLTEAFF.

This chain links TRBV7-2 with TRBJ2-2; D may be TRBD2 (6 bases). Germline CDR1 reads SGHTA; CDR2 reads FQGNSA. V lost 2 bases, J lost 0 bases, and 10 bases lay in between. The CDR3 is made up of 16 amino acids. CDR3 residues: CASSLKAGTNTGELFF. The DNA for the CDR3 is TGTGCCAGCAGCTTAAAAGCGGGTACGAACACCGGGGAGCTGTTTTTT.

The chain couples TRBV3-1 (or the pseudogene TRBV3-2) to TRBJ1-2; the D is unclear. Trimming cost V 0 bases and J 7 bases, with 15 bases left between them. Germline loops: CDR1 LGHDT, CDR2 YNNKEL (reference sequence). The CDR3 sequence is 15 residues long. CDR3: CASSQEMGAWGGYTF. The CDR3 nucleotides read TGTGCCAGCAGCCAAGAGATGGGAGCCTGGGGTGGCTACACCTTC.

In DNA form, the CDR3 reads TGTGCCAGCAGCTTCGTCCCCGGAGATACGCAGTATTTT. Its protein is CASSFVPGDTQYF. The rearrangement joins TRBV7-7 to TRBJ2-3, with D unresolved. V was trimmed by 3 bases and J by 5 bases, leaving 9 bases between them. The V gene's germline CDR1 is SSHAT and CDR2 FNYEAQ (reference sequence). The CDR3 consists of 13 residues.

This CDR3 reads CAWSRGQGDSGNTIYF. The CDR3 DNA is TGTGCCTGGAGTCGGGGACAGGGCGACTCTGGAAACACCATATATTTT. The V call is TRBV30, the J call TRBJ1-3; 9 bases are a match to TRBD1. V lost 2 bases and J lost 0; bases outside the gene matches: 5. There are 16 residues in the CDR3. CDR1 GTSNPN and CDR2 SVGIG come from the germline V gene (reference sequence).

The chain uses TRBV27 and TRBJ1-2; D not certain. With 2 bases removed from V and 4 bases from J, the gap between germline ends came to 11 bases. This CDR3 comprises 14 residues. Per the germline V gene, CDR1 is MNHEY and CDR2 is SMNVEV (reference sequence). The CDR3 loop is CASSLAGLPYGYTF. For the CDR3, the DNA is TGTGCCAGCAGTTTAGCGGGTCTGCCCTATGGCTACACCTTC.

This chain joins TRBV10-3 and TRBJ2-3; maybe TRBD1 (5 bases). CDR1 is ENHRY and CDR2 is SYGVKD in the germline V gene. The CDR3 extends over 12 amino acids. V was pared by 10 bases and J by 4 bases, with 12 bases between. CDR3 region: CASDPGSDTQYF. The CDR3 bases are TGTGCCAGCGATCCAGGGTCAGATACGCAGTATTTT.

The chain links TRBV5-6 to TRBJ2-7; 8 bases map to TRBD1. The CDR3 is 14 residues long. With 1 base clipped from V and 5 bases from J, the junction kept 5 bases outside the gene matches. Per the germline V gene, CDR1 is SGHDT and CDR2 is YYEEEE. This chain's CDR3 is CASSLLQGADEQYV. The CDR3 nucleotides read TGTGCCAGCAGCTTGTTGCAGGGGGCGGACGAGCAGTACGTC.

Written as DNA, the CDR3 is TGTGCCAGCAGCTTGGTAGGGGGCGACGATACGCAGTATTTT. This codes for CASSLVGGDDTQYF. The gene calls are TRBV5-5 and TRBJ2-3, with 7 positions matching TRBD1. CDR1 and CDR2 (germline): SGHKS, YYEKEE (reference sequence). The CDR3 runs 14 residues. The junction had 4 bases not matched to a gene; V was cut back by 0 bases and J by 6 bases.

This rearrangement joins TRBV6-6 to TRBJ1-2; 10 bases map to TRBD1. Trimming took 0 bases from V and 7 from J; bases not matched to a gene: 5. The CDR3 spans 15 residues. CDR1 and CDR2 from the germline V gene are MNHNY and SVGAGI (reference sequence). CDR3 in DNA: TGTGCCAGCAGTTACTCACCGGACAGGGGGTCTGGCTACACCTTC. Amino acids: CASSYSPDRGSGYTF.

The V gene is TRBV6-5, the J gene TRBJ1-2; 7 bases align to TRBD1. The CDR3 runs 13 residues. Germline assignment: CDR1 MNHEY and CDR2 SVGAGI. After removal of 5 bases from V and 8 bases from J, the junction contained 8 bases not matched to a gene. In DNA, the CDR3 is TGTGCCAGCAGTATTCGACAGGGCAGGGGCTACACCTTC. Protein product: CASSIRQGRGYTF.

The rearrangement joins TRBV25-1 to TRBJ2-7; the D gene is possibly TRBD1 (5 bases). Trimming removed 8 bases at V and 2 bases at J, with 19 bases between. The CDR3 sequence is 15 residues long. Germline CDR1 MGHDK, CDR2 SYGVNS. As DNA, the CDR3 is TGTGCCAGCGCCTTAGGGGCCCCCCGAGCCTACGAGCAGTACGTC. This codes for CASALGAPRAYEQYV.

CDR3 coding DNA: TGTGCCAGCTCACCAAGTGGGGGACAGGGGGCCCGCGGAGACTATGGCTACACCTTC. Amino acids: CASSPSGGQGARGDYGYTF. The gene calls are TRBV18 and TRBJ1-2, with 12 bases aligning to TRBD1. Germline V CDR1 and CDR2: KGHSH, LQKENI. The junction had 13 bases not matched to a gene; V was cut back by 2 bases and J by 3 bases. The CDR3 is 19 residues long.

The chain carries TRBV2 and TRBJ1-6; D gene ambiguous. There are 16 residues in the CDR3. Trimming took off 5 bases at V and 5 bases at J, with 16 bases between the two ends. CDR1 and CDR2 from the germline V gene are SNHLY and FYNNEI. CDR3 in DNA: TGTGCCAGCAGTCCGCGGGCCTCAAACAATAATTCACCCCTCCACTTT. Protein product: CASSPRASNNNSPLHF.

V and J are TRBV2 and TRBJ2-2; the match to TRBD1 covers 9 bases. Germline values: CDR1 SNHLY, CDR2 FYNNEI. The CDR3 is made up of 15 amino acids. The ends lost 7 bases at V and 4 bases at J; junction bases unmatched: 7. Here the CDR3 DNA reads TGTGCCAGCATCTTCGGGACAGGGTTCACCGGGGAGCTGTTTTTT. Translated, it gives CASIFGTGFTGELFF.

The chain couples TRBV10-3 to TRBJ1-3; TRBD1 matches 9 bases. The CDR3 runs 15 residues. With 8 bases clipped from V and 4 bases from J, the junction kept 9 bases outside the gene matches. CDR1 and CDR2 (germline): ENHRY, SYGVKD. The CDR3 loop is CAICPGQGRGNTIYF. The CDR3 DNA reads as TGTGCCATCTGTCCGGGACAGGGAAGGGGAAACACCATATATTTT.

V gene TRBV30 combines with J gene TRBJ1-6; D gene uncertain. Between the trimmed V and J ends, which lost 4 bases and 10 bases, there was a span of 17 bases. This CDR3 is built from 14 residues. The germline gives CDR1 GTSNPN, CDR2 SVGIG (reference sequence). This CDR3 reads CAWTPNPRESPLHF. DNA of the CDR3: TGTGCCTGGACCCCCAACCCCCGGGAATCACCCCTCCACTTT.

The sample holds many counts of this clone. This chain links TRBV6-2 or TRBV6-3 with TRBJ2-2; D is perhaps TRBD1 (6 bases). Germline CDR1 and CDR2: MNHEY and SVGEGT. V shed 0 bases and J shed 4 bases, with 12 bases lying between them. The CDR3 is 16 residues long. The CDR3 region is CASSYSPGQSTGELFF. The CDR3 DNA sequence: TGTGCCAGCAGTTACTCTCCGGGACAATCCACCGGGGAGCTGTTTTTT.

The chain has TRBV11-2 and TRBJ2-6; D is possibly TRBD2 (6 bases). This CDR3 region has 18 residues. Between the trimmed V and J ends, which lost 4 bases and 2 bases, there was a span of 18 bases. The germline CDR1 and CDR2 sequences are SGHAT and FQNNGV. The CDR3 sequence: CASSWTTSHGPGANVLTF. The CDR3 nucleotides read TGTGCCAGCAGCTGGACAACTAGCCACGGGCCTGGGGCCAACGTCCTGACTTTC.

This sequence joins TRBV5-4 and TRBJ1-3, with D possibly being TRBD1 (5 bases). The CDR3 runs to 14 residues. CDR1 is SGHNT and CDR2 is YYREEE in the germline V gene (reference sequence). V dropped 3 bases and J dropped 8 bases, with 15 bases sitting between them. CDR3 region: CASSSGTYKDTIYF. The CDR3, as DNA: TGTGCCAGCAGCTCCGGGACTTATAAAGACACCATATATTTT.

The chain couples TRBV27 to TRBJ1-2, with 9 positions matching TRBD1. The CDR3 extends over 15 amino acids. J was trimmed by 5 bases and V by 3 bases; bases with no gene match: 7. Germline values: CDR1 MNHEY, CDR2 SMNVEV (reference sequence). The CDR3 here is CASSFAIGQGYGYTF. The DNA for the CDR3 is TGTGCCAGCAGTTTCGCAATCGGACAGGGGTATGGCTACACCTTC.

This clone was seen only a few times. The same CDR3 also results from other DNA sequences found in this sample. The chain joins TRBV6-5 to TRBJ1-6; 8 positions agree with TRBD1. Per germline, CDR1 MNHEY and CDR2 SVGAGI. J was trimmed by 10 bases and V by 6 bases; bases with no gene match: 2. The CDR3 spans 12 residues. The CDR3 DNA follows: TGTGCCAGCAGGACAGGGGACTCACCCCTCCACTTT. Translating gives CASRTGDSPLHF.

This clone has more than one count but fewer than ten. The chain has TRBV4-1 and TRBJ1-1, with D uncertain. V was shortened by 2 bases and J by 5 bases, with 15 bases between the two germline ends. Germline V lookup: CDR1 MGHRA, CDR2 YSYEKL. The CDR3 is 15 amino acids. The CDR3 coding sequence is TGCGCCAGCAGCCAATCGTTACAGACCTATACTGAAGCTTTCTTT. Its translation: CASSQSLQTYTEAFF.

This clone has more than one count but fewer than ten. The chain employs TRBV5-6 and TRBJ1-1, with TRBD1 matching 8 bases. The CDR3 consists of 15 residues. CDR1 SGHDT and CDR2 YYEEEE come from the germline V gene. V lost 4 bases to trimming and J lost 0 bases; unmatched junction nucleotides: 5. CDR3 loop: CASSARTGLNTEAFF. CDR3 nucleotide sequence: TGTGCCAGCAGCGCCCGGACAGGGTTGAACACTGAAGCTTTCTTT. The full variable domain, rest sourced from reference TRBV5-6 and TRBJ1-1, is DAGVTQSPTHLIKTRGQQVTLRCSPKSGHDTVSWYQQALGQGPQFIFQYYEEEERQRGNFPDRFSGHQFPNYSSELNVNALLLGDSALYLCASSARTGLNTEAFFGQGTRLTVV.